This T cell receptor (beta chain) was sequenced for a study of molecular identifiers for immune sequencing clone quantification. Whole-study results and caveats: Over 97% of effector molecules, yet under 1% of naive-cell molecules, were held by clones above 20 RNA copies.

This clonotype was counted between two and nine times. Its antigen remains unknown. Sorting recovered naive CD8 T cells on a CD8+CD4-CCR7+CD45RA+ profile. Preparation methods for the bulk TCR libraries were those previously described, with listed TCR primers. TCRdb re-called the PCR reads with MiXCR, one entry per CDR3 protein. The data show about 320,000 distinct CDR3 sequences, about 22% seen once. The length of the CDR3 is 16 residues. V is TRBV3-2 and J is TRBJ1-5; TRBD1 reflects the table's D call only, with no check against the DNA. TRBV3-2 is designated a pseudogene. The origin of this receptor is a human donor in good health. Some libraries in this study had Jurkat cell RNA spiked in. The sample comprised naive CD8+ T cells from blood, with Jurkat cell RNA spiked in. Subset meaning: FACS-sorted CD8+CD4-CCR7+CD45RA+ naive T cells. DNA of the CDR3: TGTGCCAGCAGCCATGTCAGGGAATATAGCAATCAGCCCCAGCATTTT. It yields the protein CASSHVREYSNQPQHF.